This TCR beta chain originates from a study of graft-versus-host responses after intestinal transplantation (dated by TCRdb to the early 2020s). Broadly, across the study: Recipients received multivisceral, liver-intestinal, or isolated intestinal transplants. A cohort of 24 intestinal transplant recipients, including one retransplant, was enrolled, and 3 patients lacking pretransplant specimens were excluded. A peak of at least 4% donor T cells among recipient peripheral blood mononuclear cells was the definition used for donor T cell macrochimerism. Every recipient was given anti-thymocyte globulin induction, followed by approximately 3 years of maintenance tacrolimus and steroids. Graft-versus-host and host-versus-graft alloreactive T cell clones were tracked in the graft, circulation and bone marrow after intestinal transplantation using bulk TCR-beta CDR3 sequencing. Instead of going to the commercial service, samples from a few later patients were sequenced in-house on an Illumina MiSeq and processed with MiXCR. To identify alloreactive clones, pre-transplant mixed lymphocyte reaction products were sequenced and compared with unstimulated pre-transplant donor and recipient T cells. Results and caveats for the whole study, not just this receptor: Early after transplant, peak levels of circulating GvH clones were found to be associated with declines in HvG clones. High GvH to HvG T cell clonal ratios were observed in the allografts of patients with donor T cell macrochimerism. Conclusions were limited by the relatively low number and heterogeneity of intestinal transplant patients. GvH clones turned up in recipient bone marrow, with some appearing earlier in ileal mucosa or blood, a pattern consistent with an intestinal mucosal origin.

Library preparation employed the immunoSEQ multiplex PCR assay. For most patients, genomic DNA was isolated using the Qiagen DNeasy Blood and Tissue Kit and was shipped frozen to Adaptive Biotechnologies for TCR sequencing. Adaptive Biotechnologies carried out high-throughput TCR-beta CDR3 sequencing of genomic DNA for most patients. Processing in the source paper ran as follows. TCR sequencing data for roughly 20 patients were retrieved from Adaptive's ImmunoSEQ software; three other patients were processed with MiXCR and VDJtools. CD4 versus CD8 sorting errors were corrected by removing sequences found in both subsets at a frequency ratio below 5:1. CDR3 nucleotide sequences shared between donor and recipient were removed because their origin could not be assigned. To count as alloreactive, a clone needed at least 2-fold expansion over unstimulated cells and a minimum CFSE-low frequency of 0.002% (template counts) or 0.001% (read counts). Clones detected in sequenced pre-transplant spleen, lymph node, or MLR CFSE-low populations of the donor or recipient were defined as mappable. The cumulative frequency of alloreactive clones was calculated as a percentage of all sequences, weighted by copy number. The table comes from immuneACCESS by way of TCRdb, which keeps in-frame sequences with V and J called. Part of the clones is missing from these tables; in studies checked, under half for an unresolved V gene and the rest for unknown reasons. The DNA was the basis for D and trimming; V, J and clone size are from that table. The sample table lists about 110,000 clones, roughly 95% of them with a count of one. 0.45% to 0.65% of the sample comes from the top ten.

The time point tag for this specimen amounts to: cells obtained before transplantation from donor or recipient. CD3+CD4+ and CD3+CD8+ populations were FACS-sorted from unstimulated pre-transplant donor and recipient cells taken from spleen or lymph nodes. CDR1 MGHRA and CDR2 YSYEKL were looked up in the germline V gene. V is clipped by 3 bases and J by 4 bases, and the sequence between their germline boundaries is 19 bases long. The CDR3, cysteine through phenylalanine, is 17 amino acids long. CDR3 DNA is the only sequence kept; it has 51 bases, read in frame from the first base. As to this clone: Its recognized antigen is unknown. Base qualities are missing; no much larger clone stands one base away.

The sequence derives from a human donor who received an intestinal transplant. Here the sequenced sample was unstimulated CD8+ T cells sorted from spleen or lymph node cells, taken before intestinal transplant. The sequence joins TRBV4-1 to TRBJ1-3; the D gene cannot be named for sure. CDR3 loop: CASSQAGSARVGNTIYF. The nucleotide sequence is given as TGCGCCAGCAGCCAGGCAGGAAGTGCCCGCGTGGGAAACACCATATATTTT.